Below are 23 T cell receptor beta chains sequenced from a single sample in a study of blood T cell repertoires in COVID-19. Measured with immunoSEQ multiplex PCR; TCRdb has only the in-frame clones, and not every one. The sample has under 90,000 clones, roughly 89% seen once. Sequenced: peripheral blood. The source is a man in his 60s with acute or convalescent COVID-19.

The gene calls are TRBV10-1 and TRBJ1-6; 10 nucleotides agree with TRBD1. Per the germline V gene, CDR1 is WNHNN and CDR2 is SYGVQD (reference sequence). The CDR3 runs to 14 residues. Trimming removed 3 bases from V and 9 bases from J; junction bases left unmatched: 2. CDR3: CASSDGTGVSPLHF. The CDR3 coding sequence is TGCGCCAGCAGTGATGGGACAGGGGTTTCACCCCTCCACTTT.

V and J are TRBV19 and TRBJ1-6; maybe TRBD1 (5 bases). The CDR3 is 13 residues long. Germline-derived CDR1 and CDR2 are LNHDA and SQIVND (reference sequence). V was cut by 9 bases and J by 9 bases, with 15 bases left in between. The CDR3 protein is CASSNQRGSPLHF. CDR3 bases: TGTGCCAGCTCAAATCAAAGGGGTTCACCCCTCCACTTT.

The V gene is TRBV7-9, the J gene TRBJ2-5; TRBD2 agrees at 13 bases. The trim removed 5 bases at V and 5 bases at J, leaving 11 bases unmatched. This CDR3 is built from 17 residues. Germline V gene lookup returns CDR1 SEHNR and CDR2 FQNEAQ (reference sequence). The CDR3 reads CASSTTFTGLAGETQYF. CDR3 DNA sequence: TGTGCCAGCAGCACCACCTTCACGGGACTAGCGGGGGAGACCCAGTACTTC.

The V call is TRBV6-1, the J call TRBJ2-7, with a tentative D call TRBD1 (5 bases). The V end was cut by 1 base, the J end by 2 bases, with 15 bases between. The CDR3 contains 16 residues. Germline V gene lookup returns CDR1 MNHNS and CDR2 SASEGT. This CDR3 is CASSEGWQGEPYEQYF. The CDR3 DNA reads TGTGCCAGCAGTGAAGGATGGCAGGGTGAGCCCTACGAGCAGTACTTC.

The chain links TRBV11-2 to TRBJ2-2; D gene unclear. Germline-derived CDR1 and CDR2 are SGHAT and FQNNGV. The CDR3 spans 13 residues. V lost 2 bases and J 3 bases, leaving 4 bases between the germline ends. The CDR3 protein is CASSLRDTGELFF. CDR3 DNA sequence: TGTGCCAGCAGCTTAAGAGACACCGGGGAGCTGTTTTTT. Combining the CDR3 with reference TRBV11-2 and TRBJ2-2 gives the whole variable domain EAGVAQSPRYKIIEKRQSVAFWCNPISGHATLYWYQQILGQGPKLLIQFQNNGVVDDSQLPKDRFSAERLKGVDSTLKIQPAKLEDSAVYLCASSLRDTGELFFGEGSRLTVL.

The CDR3 DNA is TGTGCCTGGAGTGGGTTAAAGGGACAGCGTTACTATGGCTACACCTTC. It is translated as CAWSGLKGQRYYGYTF. The chain uses TRBV30 and TRBJ1-2, with 7 positions matching TRBD1. Germline lookup yields CDR1 GTSNPN and CDR2 SVGIG (reference sequence). J lost 3 bases, V lost 1 base, and 11 bases had no gene match. The CDR3 has 16 residues.

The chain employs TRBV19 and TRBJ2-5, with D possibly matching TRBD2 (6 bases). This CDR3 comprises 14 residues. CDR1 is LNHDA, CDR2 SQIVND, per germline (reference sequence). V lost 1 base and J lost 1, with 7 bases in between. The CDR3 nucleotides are TGTGCCAGTAGTATAGCCGGGGGCCAAGAGACCCAGTACTTC. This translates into CASSIAGGQETQYF. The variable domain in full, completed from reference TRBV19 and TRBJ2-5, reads DGGITQSPKYLFRKEGQNVTLSCEQNLNHDAMYWYRQDPGQGLRLIYYSQIVNDFQKGDIAEGYSVSREKKESFPLTVTSAQKNPTAFYLCASSIAGGQETQYFGPGTRLLVL.

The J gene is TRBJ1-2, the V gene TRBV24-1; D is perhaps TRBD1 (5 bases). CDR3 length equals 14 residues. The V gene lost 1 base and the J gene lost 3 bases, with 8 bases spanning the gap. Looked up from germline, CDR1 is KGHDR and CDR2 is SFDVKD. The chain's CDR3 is CATSDFGRDYGYTF. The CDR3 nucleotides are TGTGCCACCAGTGATTTTGGCAGGGACTATGGCTACACCTTC.

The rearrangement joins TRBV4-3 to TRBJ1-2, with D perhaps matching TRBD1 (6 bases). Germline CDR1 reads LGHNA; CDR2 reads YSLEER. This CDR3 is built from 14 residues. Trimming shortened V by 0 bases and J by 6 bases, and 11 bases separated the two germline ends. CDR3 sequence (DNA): TGCGCCAGCAGCCAAGAAAGGGGGATGGATGGCTACACCTTC. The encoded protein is CASSQERGMDGYTF.

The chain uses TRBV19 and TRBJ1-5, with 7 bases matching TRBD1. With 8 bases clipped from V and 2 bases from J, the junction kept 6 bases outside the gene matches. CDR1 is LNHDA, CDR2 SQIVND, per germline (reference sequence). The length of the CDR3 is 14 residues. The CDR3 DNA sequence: TGTGCCAGTGGGACAGTGGGGGGCAATCAGCCCCAGCATTTT. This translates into CASGTVGGNQPQHF.

The CDR3 spells CASSTGTLNQPQHF. The CDR3 DNA follows: TGTGCCAGCAGTACGGGGACACTCAATCAGCCCCAGCATTTT. This chain links TRBV6-5 with TRBJ1-5, with D maybe TRBD1 (6 bases). V lost 5 bases and J 3 bases, leaving 11 bases between the germline ends. The CDR3 consists of 14 residues. Germline V gene data show CDR1 as MNHEY and CDR2 as SVGAGI.

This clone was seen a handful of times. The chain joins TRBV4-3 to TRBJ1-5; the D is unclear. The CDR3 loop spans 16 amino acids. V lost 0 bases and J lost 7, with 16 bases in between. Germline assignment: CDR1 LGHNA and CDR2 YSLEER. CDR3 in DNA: TGCGCCAGCAGCCAAGAGCCGGTGGGCGAAAGGCAGCCCCAGCATTTT. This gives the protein CASSQEPVGERQPQHF.

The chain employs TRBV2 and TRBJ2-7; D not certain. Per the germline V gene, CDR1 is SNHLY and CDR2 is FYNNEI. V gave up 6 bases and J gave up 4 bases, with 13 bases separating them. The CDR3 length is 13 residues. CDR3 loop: CASSPPESYEQYF. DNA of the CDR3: TGTGCCAGCAGCCCTCCCGAGTCGTACGAGCAGTACTTC.

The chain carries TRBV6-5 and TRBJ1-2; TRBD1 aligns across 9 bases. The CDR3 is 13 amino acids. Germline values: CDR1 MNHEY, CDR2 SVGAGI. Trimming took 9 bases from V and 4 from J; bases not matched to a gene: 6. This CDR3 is CASRTGASYGYTF. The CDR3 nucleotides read TGTGCCAGTAGGACAGGGGCCTCCTATGGCTACACCTTC.

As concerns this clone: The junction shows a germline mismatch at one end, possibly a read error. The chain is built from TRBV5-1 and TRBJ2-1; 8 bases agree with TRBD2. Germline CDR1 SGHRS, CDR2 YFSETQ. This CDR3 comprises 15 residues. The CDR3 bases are TGCGCAAGCACCCCCGGGGGGGGACCCTACAATGAGCAGTTCTTC. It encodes CASTPGGGPYNEQFF.

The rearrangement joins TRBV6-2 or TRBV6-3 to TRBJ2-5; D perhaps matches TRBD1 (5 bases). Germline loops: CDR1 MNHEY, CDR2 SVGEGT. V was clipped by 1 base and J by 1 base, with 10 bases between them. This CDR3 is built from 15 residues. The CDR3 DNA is TGTGCCAGCAGTTACTGGCAGGGCCTCCAAGAGACCCAGTACTTC. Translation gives CASSYWQGLQETQYF.

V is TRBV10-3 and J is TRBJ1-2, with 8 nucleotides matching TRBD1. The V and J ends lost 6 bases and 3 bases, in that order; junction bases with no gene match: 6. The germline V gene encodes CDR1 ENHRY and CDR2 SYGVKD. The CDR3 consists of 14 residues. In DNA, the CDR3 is TGTGCCATCAGCCTCGGACAGGGAGACTATGGCTACACCTTC. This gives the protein CAISLGQGDYGYTF.

This chain's CDR3 is CATSGLAGGTDTQYF. As DNA, the CDR3 is TGTGCCACCAGTGGACTAGCGGGGGGCACAGATACGCAGTATTTT. The chain links TRBV24-1 to TRBJ2-3, with 12 positions matching TRBD2. The CDR3 loop spans 15 amino acids. Germline CDR1 is KGHDR and CDR2 is SFDVKD. V trimming: 5 bases; J trimming: 1 base; junction bases outside the gene matches: 0.

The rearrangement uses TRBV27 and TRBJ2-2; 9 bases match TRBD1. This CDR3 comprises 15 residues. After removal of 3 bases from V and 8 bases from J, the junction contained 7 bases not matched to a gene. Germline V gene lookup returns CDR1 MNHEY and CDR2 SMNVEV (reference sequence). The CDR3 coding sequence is TGTGCCAGCAGTTTGACAGGGGGTGGCATGGGGGAGCTGTTTTTT. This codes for CASSLTGGGMGELFF.

The CDR3 region has the DNA TGTGCCAGCAGAGGCGACGTCGAGGGCTATGGCTACACCTTC. Translation gives CASRGDVEGYGYTF. The rearrangement uses TRBV6-5 and TRBJ1-2; no clear D. The V gene lost 6 bases and the J gene lost 4 bases, with 15 bases spanning the gap. This CDR3 comprises 14 residues. The germline CDR1 and CDR2 sequences are MNHEY and SVGAGI.

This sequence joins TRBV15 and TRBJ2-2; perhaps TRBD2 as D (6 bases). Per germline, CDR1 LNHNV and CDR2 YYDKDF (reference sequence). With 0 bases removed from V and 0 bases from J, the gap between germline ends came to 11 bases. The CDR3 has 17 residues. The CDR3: CATSRDLGGTNTGELFF. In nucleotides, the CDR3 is TGTGCCACCAGCAGAGATCTGGGGGGAACGAACACCGGGGAGCTGTTTTTT.

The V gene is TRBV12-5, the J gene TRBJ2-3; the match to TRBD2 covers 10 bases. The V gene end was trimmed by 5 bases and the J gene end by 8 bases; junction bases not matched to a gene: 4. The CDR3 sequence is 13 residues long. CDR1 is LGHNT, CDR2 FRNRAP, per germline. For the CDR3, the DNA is TGTGCTAGTGGTCCGAGGACTAGCGGTACGCAGTATTTT. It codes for CASGPRTSGTQYF.

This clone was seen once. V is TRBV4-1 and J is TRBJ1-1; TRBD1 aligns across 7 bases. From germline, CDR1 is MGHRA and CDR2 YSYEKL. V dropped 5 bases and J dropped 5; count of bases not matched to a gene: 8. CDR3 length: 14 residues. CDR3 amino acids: CASSKTAGGTEAFF. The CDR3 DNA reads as TGCGCCAGCAGCAAGACCGCAGGGGGAACTGAAGCTTTCTTT.